The present entry profiles one T cell receptor beta chain with its context. In the authors' workflow: The assay estimated nucleated cells by amplifying reference gene primers. Sequencing was performed with immunoSEQ multiplex PCR; in TCRdb, only in-frame clones are kept and a portion is missing. V and J calls and clone size come straight from that table; D and trimming were deduced from the DNA. The table shows a few hundred thousand clones, with roughly 90% occurring only once. This entry is derived from a study of blood T cell repertoires in COVID-19. Study context: T cells, B-cell-depleted T cells, or PBMCs supplied cDNA or gDNA.

Participants were aged about 18 to 100 years from 20 to 30 US areas. This CDR3 spans 13 amino acids. Germline values: CDR1 SGHVS, CDR2 FQNEAQ. Deletions cut 6 bases from V and 6 bases from J, with 12 bases between. Sequencing was done on a sample of PBMCs or T cells enriched from blood (not recorded which). This TCR came from a man between 18 and 29 years old with acute COVID-19. The chain employs TRBV7-8 and TRBJ1-5; D unclear. The CDR3 nucleotides read TGTGCCAGCAGTAACGATAGAGGTCAGCCCCAGCATTTT. Its translation: CASSNDRGQPQHF.